A single TCR beta chain is shown here with its context. The data derive from a study of T cell changes during pregnancy in multiple sclerosis. Produced via immunoSEQ multiplex PCR; TCRdb's table is partial and in-frame only. This table holds 33,000 or so clones, roughly nine tenths found once. V dropped 4 bases and J dropped 6; count of bases not matched to a gene: 7. Germline lookup yields CDR1 SGHTA and CDR2 FQGTGA. This CDR3 region has 16 residues. This TCR was recovered from a female donor with multiple sclerosis, enrolled in a pregnancy study. The source was CD8+ T cells from peripheral blood mononuclear cells, collected in the third trimester of pregnancy. The V call is TRBV7-3, the J call TRBJ2-1, with 12 bases aligning to TRBD2. The CDR3 DNA follows: TGTGCCAGCAGCTCCCGACTAGCGGGAGTAGGCAATGAGCAGTTCTTC. It codes for CASSSRLAGVGNEQFF.